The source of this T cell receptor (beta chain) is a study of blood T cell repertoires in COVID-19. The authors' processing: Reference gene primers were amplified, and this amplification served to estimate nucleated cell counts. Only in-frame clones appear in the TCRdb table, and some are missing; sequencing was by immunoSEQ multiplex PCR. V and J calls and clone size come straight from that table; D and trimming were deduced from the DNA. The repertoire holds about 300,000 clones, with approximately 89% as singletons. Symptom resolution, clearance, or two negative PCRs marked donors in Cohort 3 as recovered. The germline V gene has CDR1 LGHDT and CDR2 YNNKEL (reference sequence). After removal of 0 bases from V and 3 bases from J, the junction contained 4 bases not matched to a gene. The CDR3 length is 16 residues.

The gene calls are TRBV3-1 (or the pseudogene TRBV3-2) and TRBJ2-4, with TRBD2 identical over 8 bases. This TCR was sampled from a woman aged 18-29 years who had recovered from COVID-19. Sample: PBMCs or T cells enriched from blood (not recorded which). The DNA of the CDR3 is TGTGCCAGCAGCCAAGAAACGGGGGGGCTCAAAAACATTCAGTACTTC. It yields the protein CASSQETGGLKNIQYF.